Listed here are 26 T cell receptor beta chains from one sample, sequenced in a study of human T cells and chemical hapten exposure. Each CDR3 protein gets one entry after TCRdb re-called the RACE reads with MiXCR. In the table there are around 62,000 distinct CDR3 sequences, around 7% of which are singletons. Time point: pre-sensitization, week 0. Treatment meaning: therapeutic diphenylcyclopropenone sensitization with weekly scalp DPC. Specimen: whole blood, collected in connection with sensitization to the hapten diphenylcyclopropenone (DPC). These receptors were obtained from a woman in her twenties or thirties with alopecia areata. Some clones in this sample may be carry-over from other donors' samples.

This clonotype was counted at least ten times. This chain uses TRBV20-1 with TRBJ2-1; D is perhaps TRBD1 (5 bases). V lost 0 bases, J lost 6 bases, and 18 bases lay in between. The CDR3 is 16 amino acids. CDR1 DFQATT and CDR2 SNEGSKA come from the germline V gene (reference sequence). In DNA form, the CDR3 reads TGCAGTGCTAGAGATCTGGGCAGGGCACAACTCAATGAGCAGTTCTTC. Amino acid sequence: CSARDLGRAQLNEQFF.

This clonotype was recorded at least ten times. The CDR3 DNA reads TGCGCCAGCAGCTCCTTGGAGGGCACTGAAGCTTTCTTT. This codes for CASSSLEGTEAFF. The chain links TRBV5-1 to TRBJ1-1, with D unresolved. This CDR3 comprises 13 residues. Germline V CDR1 and CDR2: SGHRS, YFSETQ. V shed 3 bases and J shed 4 bases, with 10 bases lying between them. The variable domain in full, completed from reference TRBV5-1 and TRBJ1-1, reads KAGVTQTPRYLIKTRGQQVTLSCSPISGHRSVSWYQQTPGQGLQFLFEYFSETQRNKGNFPGRFSGRQFSNSRSEMNVSTLELGDSALYLCASSSLEGTEAFFGQGTRLTVV.

This clonotype was detected only a few times. Sequence at one end of the junction differs from germline and may be a read error. This chain connects TRBV12-3 or TRBV12-4 to TRBJ2-3; 8 positions agree with TRBD2. This CDR3 is 12 amino acids long. CDR3 sequence reads: CASSLAGDTQYF. The CDR3, as DNA: TGTGCCAGCAGCTTAGCGGGGGATACGCAGTATTTT.

As concerns this clonotype: A read error is possible here, since a much larger clone lies one base away. Given the absence of the conserved phenylalanine or tryptophan at the CDR3 end, a read error is likely. The gene calls are TRBV7-2 and TRBJ1-1; no definite D call. Germline V CDR1 and CDR2: SGHTA, FQGNSA. The CDR3 has 13 amino acids. V was pared by 4 bases and J by 0 bases, with 6 bases between. CDR3 in DNA: TGTGCCAGCAGCTCCCGTTTGAACACTGAAGCTTTCTCT. Protein: CASSSRLNTEAFS.

Comments on this clonotype: This may stem from a read error, because a much larger clone lies one nucleotide away. V usage is TRBV5-1 and J usage is TRBJ1-2; D perhaps matches TRBD1 (6 bases). This CDR3 spans 13 amino acids. V lost 4 bases, J lost 5 bases, and 12 bases lay in between. Germline loops: CDR1 SGHRS, CDR2 YFSETQ. The CDR3 loop is CASSPGHSYGYTF. The CDR3 coding sequence is TGCGCCAGCAGCCCGGGACACAGTTATGGCTACACCTTC. Full variable domain (remainder filled in from reference TRBV5-1 and TRBJ1-2): KAGVTQTPRYLIKTRGQQVTLSCSPISGHRSVSWYQQTPGQGLQFLFEYFSETQRNKGNFPGRFSGRQFSNSRSEMNVSTLELGDSALYLCASSPGHSYGYTFGSGTRLTVV.

This clonotype was counted at least ten times. The V and J genes are TRBV6-1 and TRBJ1-1; D unresolved. This CDR3 comprises 11 residues. Per germline, CDR1 MNHNS and CDR2 SASEGT. V was shortened by 0 bases and J by 7 bases, with 3 bases between the two germline ends. The CDR3 DNA reads as TGTGCCAGCAGTGAAGCCGGTGAAGCTTTCTTT. Residues: CASSEAGEAFF.

At least ten counts were recorded for this clonotype. This sequence joins TRBV10-3 and TRBJ2-7; D ambiguous. This CDR3 contains 14 residues. Trimming removed 11 bases at V and 1 base at J, with 18 bases between. Germline CDR1 reads ENHRY; CDR2 reads SYGVKD. The CDR3 is CACGRDTGSYEQYF. CDR3 DNA sequence: TGTGCCTGCGGTCGTGACACCGGTTCCTACGAGCAGTACTTC.

Points on this clonotype: One base away lies a much larger clone, so this may be a sequencing read error. The rearrangement links TRBV6-5 to TRBJ1-1; TRBD1 matches 7 bases. CDR3 length equals 13 residues. The germline CDR1 and CDR2 sequences are MNHEY and SVGAGI. This CDR3 is CASRRQGGTEAYF. CDR3 sequence (DNA): TGTGCCAGCAGACGACAGGGCGGGACTGAAGCTTACTTT.

The J gene is TRBJ2-5, the V gene TRBV5-1, with D unresolved. Trimming stripped 4 bases from V and 9 bases from J, with 16 bases between. CDR3 length equals 13 residues. Germline V lookup: CDR1 SGHRS, CDR2 YFSETQ. The CDR3: CASSTRPGGAQYF. CDR3 nucleotide sequence: TGCGCCAGCAGCACTCGACCGGGTGGGGCCCAGTACTTC.

This clonotype was found many times. The chain links TRBV15 to TRBJ1-2, with TRBD1 matching 10 bases. The CDR3 totals 15 residues. Per germline, CDR1 LNHNV and CDR2 YYDKDF (reference sequence). J lost 2 bases, V lost 4 bases, and 4 bases had no gene match. The CDR3 DNA sequence: TGTGCCACCAGCACTGGGACAGGGGACAACTATGGCTACACCTTC. Encoded protein: CATSTGTGDNYGYTF.

CDR3 sequence: CASSYLRDGVYEQYF. CDR3 DNA sequence: TGTGCCAGCAGTTACCTCCGGGACGGAGTCTACGAGCAGTACTTC. This chain connects TRBV27 to TRBJ2-7; the D gene could be TRBD1 or TRBD2 (5 bases each). Deletions cut 4 bases from V and 3 bases from J, with 16 bases between. CDR1 and CDR2 (germline): MNHEY, SMNVEV (reference sequence). The CDR3 length is 15 residues.

A remark on this clonotype: Possible read error: a much larger clone is one base away. The rearrangement joins TRBV14 to TRBJ2-1; D possibly corresponds to TRBD2 (6 bases). V was cut by 4 bases and J by 9 bases, with 16 bases left in between. In germline, CDR1 is SGHDN, CDR2 FVKESK. CDR3 size: 14 residues. CDR3 in DNA: TGTGCCAGCAGCCTCAAAATGGGGGGATCTGAGCAGTTCTTC. Its protein product is CASSLKMGGSEQFF.

This clonotype has a count of ten or more. This sequence joins TRBV2 and TRBJ2-7; D is unclear. This CDR3 region has 14 residues. Germline V CDR1 and CDR2: SNHLY, FYNNEI. Trimming pared 0 bases from V and 6 bases from J, leaving 12 bases between. The chain's CDR3 is CASSEAPGSGEQYF. In DNA, the CDR3 is TGTGCCAGCAGTGAAGCCCCCGGGTCTGGCGAGCAGTACTTC.

This clonotype was observed a handful of times. The chain couples TRBV14 to TRBJ1-4, with D tentatively TRBD1 (5 bases). The CDR3 length is 17 residues. The germline V gene has CDR1 SGHDN and CDR2 FVKESK. V gave up 4 bases and J gave up 2 bases, with 17 bases separating them. CDR3 coding DNA: TGTGCCAGCAGCCCGTTTAACGTGGGGCTCACTAATGAAAAACTGTTTTTT. Amino acids: CASSPFNVGLTNEKLFF.

This clonotype was observed many times. The chain couples TRBV5-1 to TRBJ2-5, with TRBD2 matching over 13 bases. The germline CDR1 and CDR2 sequences are SGHRS and YFSETQ. This CDR3 region has 16 residues. Trimming cost V 4 bases and J 2 bases; bases outside gene matches: 5. CDR3 sequence: CASSRATSGGQETQYF. CDR3 DNA: TGCGCCAGCAGCCGCGCGACTAGCGGGGGGCAAGAGACCCAGTACTTC.

This clonotype was seen at least ten times. The CDR3 reads CASRQGSGSFNGYTF. The CDR3 coding sequence is TGTGCCAGCAGGCAGGGGTCGGGAAGTTTTAATGGCTACACCTTC. The chain joins TRBV2 to TRBJ1-2; possible D gene TRBD1, 6 bases. V was shortened by 6 bases and J by 6 bases, with 20 bases between the two germline ends. This CDR3 is built from 15 residues. Germline V gene data show CDR1 as SNHLY and CDR2 as FYNNEI.

This clonotype was recorded many times. This CDR3 is CASSPQLGAGANVLTF. CDR3 sequence (DNA): TGCGCCAGCAGCCCCCAACTTGGAGCTGGGGCCAACGTCCTGACTTTC. This rearrangement joins TRBV5-1 to TRBJ2-6; D not certain. The CDR3 is 16 amino acids. From germline, CDR1 is SGHRS and CDR2 YFSETQ. V lost 4 bases and J 2 bases, leaving 13 bases between the germline ends.

This clonotype occurred many times. J is TRBJ2-1 and V is TRBV5-1, with 11 bases that match TRBD1. From germline, CDR1 is SGHRS and CDR2 YFSETQ. V gave up 4 bases and J gave up 8 bases; unmatched junction bases: 8. The CDR3 length is 15 residues. The DNA for the CDR3 is TGCGCCAGCAGCCCCGGGACAGGGGGGGCCGATGAGCAGTTCTTC. Protein sequence: CASSPGTGGADEQFF. The full variable domain, with the rest looked up from reference TRBV5-1 and TRBJ2-1, is KAGVTQTPRYLIKTRGQQVTLSCSPISGHRSVSWYQQTPGQGLQFLFEYFSETQRNKGNFPGRFSGRQFSNSRSEMNVSTLELGDSALYLCASSPGTGGADEQFFGPGTRLTVL.

The genes are TRBV7-9 and TRBJ1-1; no clear D gene. Germline V CDR1 and CDR2: SEHNR, FQNEAQ (reference sequence). Trimming cost V 2 bases and J 5 bases, with 9 bases left between them. The CDR3 has 13 amino acids. Here the CDR3 DNA reads TGTGCCAGCAGCTTAAACCGAGGAACTGAAGCTTTCTTT. The encoded protein is CASSLNRGTEAFF.

About this clonotype itself: This sequence may be a read error, since a much larger clone differs from it by one base. The rearrangement links TRBV7-9 to TRBJ2-1, with 8 bases lining up with TRBD2. This CDR3 has 15 amino acids. Trimming took 2 bases from V and 8 from J; bases not matched to a gene: 8. Germline V CDR1 and CDR2: SEHNR, FQNEAQ (reference sequence). For the CDR3, the DNA is TGTGCCAGCAGCTTAAGACTAGCGAGGGGGGATGAGCAGTTCTTC. It translates to CASSLRLARGDEQFF.

This clonotype was seen at least ten times. The chain combines TRBV6-1 with TRBJ1-5; TRBD1 is a possible D gene (5 bases). The CDR3 sequence is 17 residues long. V lost 2 bases, J lost 0 bases, and 14 bases lay in between. Germline V gives CDR1 MNHNS, CDR2 SASEGT. CDR3 bases: TGTGCCAGCAGTGAAAATGGCGGGACGATTAGCAATCAGCCCCAGCATTTT. Protein product: CASSENGGTISNQPQHF.

This clonotype has at least ten counts. The chain is built from TRBV30 and TRBJ2-3, with D perhaps TRBD1 or TRBD2 (6 bases each). V was trimmed by 4 bases and J by 5 bases, leaving 13 bases between them. CDR1 is GTSNPN and CDR2 is SVGIG in the germline V gene (reference sequence). CDR3 length: 13 amino acids. CDR3 protein: CAWMGKGGDTQYF. CDR3 nucleotide sequence: TGTGCCTGGATGGGAAAGGGGGGAGATACGCAGTATTTT.

The table lists this clonotype with many counts. The chain links TRBV12-3 or TRBV12-4 to TRBJ1-5, with a possible D match to TRBD1 (6 bases). V lost 7 bases to trimming and J lost 1 base, with 11 bases between them. The CDR3 runs 14 residues. For the CDR3, the DNA is TGTGCCAGCAACACACAGGGAAGCAATCAGCCCCAGCATTTT. Protein: CASNTQGSNQPQHF.

The rearrangement links TRBV20-1 to TRBJ1-4, with unresolved D. Trimming stripped 5 bases from V and 0 bases from J, with 13 bases between. Looked up from germline, CDR1 is DFQATT and CDR2 is SNEGSKA (reference sequence). This CDR3 contains 15 residues. This CDR3 reads CSAFRARATNEKLFF. The CDR3 DNA is TGCAGTGCTTTCCGAGCTCGGGCAACTAATGAAAAACTGTTTTTT.

This clonotype was seen repeatedly, ten times or more. The chain recombines TRBV7-2 with TRBJ2-3; D possibly corresponds to TRBD1 (5 bases). Germline lookup yields CDR1 SGHTA and CDR2 FQGNSA. The V end lost 4 bases, the J end lost 4 bases, and 9 bases lay between the germline ends. This CDR3 has 13 residues. The CDR3 spells CASSSSRADTQYF. DNA of the CDR3: TGTGCCAGCAGCTCTTCCAGGGCAGATACGCAGTATTTT.

This clonotype has ten or more counts. The chain employs TRBV29-1 and TRBJ2-5; the D call may be TRBD1 or TRBD2 (5 bases each). V lost 7 bases and J 2 bases, leaving 20 bases between the germline ends. Germline V gives CDR1 SQVTM, CDR2 ANQGSEA. The CDR3 sequence is 15 residues long. This chain's CDR3 is CSARIGAAPQETQYF. Written as DNA, the CDR3 is TGCAGCGCCAGAATCGGGGCAGCCCCTCAAGAGACCCAGTACTTC. The full variable domain, its missing parts supplied by reference TRBV29-1 and TRBJ2-5, is SAVISQKPSRDICQRGTSLTIQCQVDSQVTMMFWYRQQPGQSLTLIATANQGSEATYESGFVIDKFPISRPNLTFSTLTVSNMSPEDSSIYLCSARIGAAPQETQYFGPGTRLLVL.